A selection of T cell receptor beta chains follows, all from one sample in a study of T-cell memory formation after mild COVID-19. A single record per CDR3 protein comes from TCRdb applying MiXCR to the 5' RACE reads. The sample has under 450,000 distinct CDR3 sequences; roughly 20% are singletons. Input material: PBMCs or a T cell subset sorted from them (not recorded which). The receptors stem from a man younger than 30 who had mild COVID-19 (a few samples of this study predate the infection). Cell type and time point are not known. The CDR3 runs from the conserved cysteine through the conserved F or W. The D gene is left open where the match is weak. Part of the rows lack a size; the others show once, few, many or a class for expanded clones.

TRBJ2-2	TRBV7-3	13	many	.	TGTGCCAGCAGCTTAATGAACACCGGGGAGCTGTTTTTT	CASSLMNTGELFF
TRBJ2-1	TRBV11-2	14	many	.	TGTGCCAGCAGCTTAGGAGACTTCACCTCCGGGCAGTTCTTC	CASSLGDFTSGQFF
TRBJ1-1	TRBV6-5	14	few	.	TGTGCCAGCAGTTACGTCGCCCAGAACACTGAAGCTTTCTTT	CASSYVAQNTEAFF
TRBJ2-7	TRBV29-1	13	.	TRBD2	TGCAGCGTTGAAGGCGGGGGTAACTACGAGCAGTACTTC	CSVEGGGNYEQYF
TRBJ2-2	TRBV4-1	17	.	.	TGCGCCAGCAGCCAAGATCGGAAGGCCAGCGGGACCGGGGAGCTGTTTTTT	CASSQDRKASGTGELFF
TRBJ1-3	TRBV7-8	16	.	.	TGTGCCAGCAGCTTAGTCGACGGACAGAACAAGTACACCATATATTTT	CASSLVDGQNKYTIYF
TRBJ1-1	TRBV9	15	few	.	TGTGCCAGCAGCGTAGAGGGCAGGAGTAACACTGAAGCTTTCTTT	CASSVEGRSNTEAFF
TRBJ2-1	TRBV7-9	16	.	.	TGTGCCAGCAGCTTCCCGATCCGGGACTTCAACAATGAGCAGTTCTTC	CASSFPIRDFNNEQFF
TRBJ2-4	TRBV6-2/TRBV6-3	15	.	TRBD2	TGTGCCAGCAGCCCAGTAGCCGGGGGACTAGGGGAGGAGTACTTC	CASSPVAGGLGEEYF
TRBJ2-3	TRBV4-1	15	few	.	TGCGCCAGCAGCCACGGGACCAAGGTCGCAGATACGCAGTATTTT	CASSHGTKVADTQYF
TRBJ2-3	TRBV20-1	15	.	TRBD1	TGCAGTGCTAGAGACCGCAGGGGGAAAACAGATACGCAGTATTTT	CSARDRRGKTDTQYF
TRBJ2-3	TRBV5-5	13	few	.	TGTGCCAGCAGCCCTGGATTACAGAATACGCAGTATTTT	CASSPGLQNTQYF
TRBJ1-4	TRBV2	13	.	.	TGTGCCAGCAGGGGGGAGGTTGGGGAAAAACTGTTTTTT	CASRGEVGEKLFF
TRBJ2-3	TRBV5-1	15	few	TRBD2	TGCGCCACCAGGACTAGCGGGGGAAGCACAGATACGCAGTATTTT	CATRTSGGSTDTQYF